What follows is one T cell receptor beta chain and its context. J gave up 3 bases and V 6 bases, and 2 bases lay outside the gene matches. The length of the CDR3 is 13 residues. Per the study methods: Cell counts per sample came from amplifying reference gene primers. Produced via immunoSEQ multiplex PCR; TCRdb's table is partial and in-frame only. That table is the source of V, J and clone size, and D and trimming were worked out from the DNA. This table has over 90,000 clones, around nine tenths appearing once. This sample was included in a study of blood T cell repertoires in COVID-19. V gene TRBV12-3 or TRBV12-4 combines with J gene TRBJ2-7, with 10 bases that match TRBD1. The sequenced sample consisted of peripheral blood. This sequence originates from a man aged 45-65 years with active COVID-19. This chain's CDR3 is CASSRTGGYEQYF. The CDR3 DNA reads as TGTGCCAGCAGCAGGACAGGGGGCTACGAGCAGTACTTC.